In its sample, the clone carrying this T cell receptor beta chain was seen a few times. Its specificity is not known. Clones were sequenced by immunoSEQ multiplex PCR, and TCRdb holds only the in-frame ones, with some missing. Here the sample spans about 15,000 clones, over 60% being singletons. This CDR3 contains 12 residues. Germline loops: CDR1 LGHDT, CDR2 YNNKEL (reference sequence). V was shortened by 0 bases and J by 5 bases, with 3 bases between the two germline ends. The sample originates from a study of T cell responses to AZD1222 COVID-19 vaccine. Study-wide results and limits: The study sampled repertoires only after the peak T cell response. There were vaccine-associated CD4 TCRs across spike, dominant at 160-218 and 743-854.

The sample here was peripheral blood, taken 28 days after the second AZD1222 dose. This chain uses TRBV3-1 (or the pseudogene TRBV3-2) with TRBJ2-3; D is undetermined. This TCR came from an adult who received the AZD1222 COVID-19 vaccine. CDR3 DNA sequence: TGTGCCAGCAGCCAAGACTTAGATACGCAGTATTTT. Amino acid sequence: CASSQDLDTQYF.